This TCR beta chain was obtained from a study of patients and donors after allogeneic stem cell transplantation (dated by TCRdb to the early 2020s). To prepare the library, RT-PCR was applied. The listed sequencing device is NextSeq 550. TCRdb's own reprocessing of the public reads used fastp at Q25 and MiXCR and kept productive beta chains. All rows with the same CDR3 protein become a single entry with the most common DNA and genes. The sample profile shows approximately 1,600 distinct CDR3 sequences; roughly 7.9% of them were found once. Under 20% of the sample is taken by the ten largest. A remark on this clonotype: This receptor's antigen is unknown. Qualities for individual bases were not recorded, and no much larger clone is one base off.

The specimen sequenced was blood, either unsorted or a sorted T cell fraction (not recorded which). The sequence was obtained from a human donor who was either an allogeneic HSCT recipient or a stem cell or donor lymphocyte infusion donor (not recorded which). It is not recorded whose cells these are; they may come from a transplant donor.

CDR3 protein: CASEGTYNSPLHF. The sequenced DNA is TGTGCCAGCGAGGGGACCTATAATTCACCCCTCCACTTT. This sequence uses TRBV2 and TRBJ1-6; the D segment could be TRBD1, given 5 matching bases. At the junction V is shortened by 8 bases and J by 2 bases, with 7 bases in between. The germline V gene specifies SNHLY as CDR1 and FYNNEI as CDR2. The CDR3 measures 13 amino acids from cysteine to phenylalanine. Just CDR3 DNA is preserved here, 39 bases in frame from base 1.